This record concerns one T cell receptor (beta chain) sequence. Study processing details: Scientists estimated how many nucleated cells there were by amplifying reference gene primers. Assay used: immunoSEQ multiplex PCR; TCRdb lists only in-frame clones, some missing. D and trimming were read from the DNA, whereas the V and J calls and clone size are those reported in that table. The sample yields about 44,000 clones, roughly 90% seen once. The entry originates in a study of blood T cell repertoires in COVID-19. This CDR3 comprises 15 residues. Trimming at V came to 5 bases and at J to 7 bases, leaving 7 bases not matched to a gene. Germline V gene data show CDR1 as SGHTA and CDR2 as FQGNSA.

This TCR was sampled from a woman at least 80 years old in a cohort sampled during active or convalescent COVID-19. Sequencing was carried out using peripheral blood. This chain links TRBV7-2 with TRBJ2-1; TRBD2 agrees at 11 bases. The CDR3 DNA follows: TGTGCCAGCAGCCTCATAGCGGGGGGGAGAAATGAGCAGTTCTTC. This codes for CASSLIAGGRNEQFF.